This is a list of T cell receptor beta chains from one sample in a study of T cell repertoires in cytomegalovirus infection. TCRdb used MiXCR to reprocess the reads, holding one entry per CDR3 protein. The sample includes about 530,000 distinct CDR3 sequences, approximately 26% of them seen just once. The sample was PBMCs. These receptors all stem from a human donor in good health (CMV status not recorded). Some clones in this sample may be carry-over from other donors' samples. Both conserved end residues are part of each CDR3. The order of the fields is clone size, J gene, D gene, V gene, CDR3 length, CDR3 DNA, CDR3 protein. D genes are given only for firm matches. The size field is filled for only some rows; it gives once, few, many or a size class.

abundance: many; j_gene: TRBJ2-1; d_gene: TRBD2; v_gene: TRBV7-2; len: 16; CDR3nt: TGTGCCAGCAGCTTAGCGGCGGCGGGAGGAGGGAATGAGCAGTTCTTC; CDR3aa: CASSLAAAGGGNEQFF
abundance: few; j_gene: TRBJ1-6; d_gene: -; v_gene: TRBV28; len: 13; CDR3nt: TGTGCCACCGCCGGGCGGAGGTATTCACCCCTCCACTTT; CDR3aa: CATAGRRYSPLHF
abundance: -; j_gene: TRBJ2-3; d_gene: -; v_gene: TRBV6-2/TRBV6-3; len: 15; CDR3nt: TGTGCCAGCAGTTACTTAGCGGAAATCACAGATACGCAGTATTTT; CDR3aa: CASSYLAEITDTQYF
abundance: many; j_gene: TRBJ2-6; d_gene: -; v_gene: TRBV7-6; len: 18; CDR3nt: TGTGCCAGCAGCAAAGAGCAGGGGACAAACTCTGGGGCCAACGTCCTGACTTTC; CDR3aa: CASSKEQGTNSGANVLTF
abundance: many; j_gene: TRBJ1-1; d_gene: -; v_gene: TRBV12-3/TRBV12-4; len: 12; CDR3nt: TGTGCCAGCAGTTTCGGGGAAACTGAAGCTTTCTTT; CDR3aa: CASSFGETEAFF
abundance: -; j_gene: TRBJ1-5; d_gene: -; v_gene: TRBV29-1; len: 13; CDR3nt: TGCAGCGTTGTGGGGGGGGTGGATCAGCCCCAGCATTTT; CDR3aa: CSVVGGVDQPQHF
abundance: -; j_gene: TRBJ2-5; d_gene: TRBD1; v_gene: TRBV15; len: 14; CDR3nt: TGTGCCACCAGTGGACAGGGGGCTCAAGAGACCCAGTACTTC; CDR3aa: CATSGQGAQETQYF
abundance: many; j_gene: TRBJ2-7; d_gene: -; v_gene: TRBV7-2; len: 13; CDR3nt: TGTGCCAGCAGTTTTCGGGGTTCGGAAGAGCAGTACTTC; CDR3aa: CASSFRGSEEQYF
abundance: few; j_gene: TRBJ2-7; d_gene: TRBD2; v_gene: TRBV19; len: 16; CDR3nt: TGTGCCACCCGAAGGACTAGCGGGAGAGGCGGGTACGAGCAGTACTTC; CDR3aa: CATRRTSGRGGYEQYF
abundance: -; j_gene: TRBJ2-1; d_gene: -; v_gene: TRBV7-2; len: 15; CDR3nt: TGTGCCAGCAGCTTAGGAATCGGGGAGCACCGTGAGCAGTTCTTC; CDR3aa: CASSLGIGEHREQFF
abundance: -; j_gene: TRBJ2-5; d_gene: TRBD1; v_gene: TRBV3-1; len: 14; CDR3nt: TGTGCCAGCAGCAGCCGACAGGGGGCCAAGACCCAGTACTTC; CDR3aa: CASSSRQGAKTQYF
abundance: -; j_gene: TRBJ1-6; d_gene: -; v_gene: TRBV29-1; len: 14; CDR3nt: TGCAGCGACCATACAGGGATGGATTATTCACCCCTCCACTTT; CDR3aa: CSDHTGMDYSPLHF
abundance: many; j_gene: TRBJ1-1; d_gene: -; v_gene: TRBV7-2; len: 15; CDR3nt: TGTGCCAGCAGCTTAGCGCATAGCATGAACACTGAAGCTTTCTTT; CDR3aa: CASSLAHSMNTEAFF
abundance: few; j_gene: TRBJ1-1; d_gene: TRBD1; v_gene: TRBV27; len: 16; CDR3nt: TGTGCCAGCACCCCGAGGACAGGGTGGGGGGACACTGAAGCTTTCTTT; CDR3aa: CASTPRTGWGDTEAFF
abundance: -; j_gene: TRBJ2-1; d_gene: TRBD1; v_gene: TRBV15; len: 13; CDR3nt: TGTGCCACCAGCGTAATACAGGGGAATGAGCAGTTCTTC; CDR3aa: CATSVIQGNEQFF
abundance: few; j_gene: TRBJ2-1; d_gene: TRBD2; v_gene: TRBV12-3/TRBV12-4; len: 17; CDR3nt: TGTGCCAGCAGTTTCCCCCAGTTGCTAGCGGGAGGGAATGAGCAGTTCTTC; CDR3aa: CASSFPQLLAGGNEQFF
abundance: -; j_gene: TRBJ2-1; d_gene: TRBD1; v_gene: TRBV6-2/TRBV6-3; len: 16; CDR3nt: TGTGCCAGCAGTTACTCGAGCCCATACAGGGGATATGAGCAGTTCTTC; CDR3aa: CASSYSSPYRGYEQFF
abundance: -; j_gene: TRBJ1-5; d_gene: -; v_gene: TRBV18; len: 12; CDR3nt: TGTGCCAGCTCAGATGGGGATCAGCCCCAGCATTTT; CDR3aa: CASSDGDQPQHF
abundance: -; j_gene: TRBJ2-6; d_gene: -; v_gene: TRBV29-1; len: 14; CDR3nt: TGCAGCGTTACAGGGAGCTCTGGGGCCAACGTCCTGACTTTC; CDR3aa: CSVTGSSGANVLTF
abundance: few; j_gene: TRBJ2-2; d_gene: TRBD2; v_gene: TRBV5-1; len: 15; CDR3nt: TGCGCCAGCACCCTGACTAGCGGGAGTTCCGGGGAGCTGTTTTTT; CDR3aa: CASTLTSGSSGELFF
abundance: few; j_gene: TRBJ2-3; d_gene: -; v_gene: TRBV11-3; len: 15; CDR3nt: TGTGCCAGCAGCTTCCGACCTCTTCTATCAGATACGCAGTATTTT; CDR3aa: CASSFRPLLSDTQYF
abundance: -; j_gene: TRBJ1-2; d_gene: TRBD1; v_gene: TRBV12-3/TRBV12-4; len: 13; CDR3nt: TGTGCCAGCAGGTCCCAGGGGGCAGGTGGCTACACCTTC; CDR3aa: CASRSQGAGGYTF
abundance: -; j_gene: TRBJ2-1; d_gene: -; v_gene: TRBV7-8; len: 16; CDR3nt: TGTGCCAGCAGCTTAGTCCCGGCGGGCACCGGCAATGAGCAGTTCTTC; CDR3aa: CASSLVPAGTGNEQFF
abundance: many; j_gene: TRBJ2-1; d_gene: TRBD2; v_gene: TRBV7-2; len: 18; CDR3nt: TGTGCCAGCAGCTTAATGCCGGCTAGCGGCAGTTCATACAATGAGCAGTTCTTC; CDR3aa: CASSLMPASGSSYNEQFF
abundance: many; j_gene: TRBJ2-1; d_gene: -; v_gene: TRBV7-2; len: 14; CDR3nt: TGTGCCAGCAGCTTAGCCGGGGCGAAGAATGAGCAGTTCTTC; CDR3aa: CASSLAGAKNEQFF
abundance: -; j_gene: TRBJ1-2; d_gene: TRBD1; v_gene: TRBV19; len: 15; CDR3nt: TGTGCCAGTAGTACACCACAGGGGGCGGTCTATGGCTACACCTTC; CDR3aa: CASSTPQGAVYGYTF
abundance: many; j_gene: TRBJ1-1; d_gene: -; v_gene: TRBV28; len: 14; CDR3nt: TGTGCCAGCAGTCTCCCGGGACAGAACACTGAAGCTTTCTTT; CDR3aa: CASSLPGQNTEAFF
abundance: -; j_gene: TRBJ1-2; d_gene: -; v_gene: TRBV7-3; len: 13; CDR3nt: TGTGCCAGCAGCCCCCGAGGAGGGGATGGCTACACCTTC; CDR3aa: CASSPRGGDGYTF
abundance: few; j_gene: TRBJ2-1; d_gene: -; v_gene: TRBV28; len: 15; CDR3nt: TGTGCCAGCAGTTTTCGGGGTCTTTCCTACAATGAGCAGTTCTTC; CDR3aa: CASSFRGLSYNEQFF
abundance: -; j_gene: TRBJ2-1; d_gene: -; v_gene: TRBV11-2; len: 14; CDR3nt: TGTGCCAGCAGCCGCGTAGCGGTTTACAATGAGCAGTTCTTC; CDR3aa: CASSRVAVYNEQFF
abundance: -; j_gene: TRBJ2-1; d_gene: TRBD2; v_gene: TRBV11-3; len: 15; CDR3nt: TGTGCCAGCAGCTTAGGACTAGCGGGAGACAGGGAGCAGTTCTTC; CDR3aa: CASSLGLAGDREQFF
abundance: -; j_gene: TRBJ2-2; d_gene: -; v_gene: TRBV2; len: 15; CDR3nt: TGTGCCAGCAGTGAGCGTCGCCTCCTCACCGGGGAGCTGTTTTTT; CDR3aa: CASSERRLLTGELFF
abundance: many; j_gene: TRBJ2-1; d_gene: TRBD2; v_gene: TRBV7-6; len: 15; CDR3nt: TGTGCCAGCAGCTTAGGGACTAGCGGGAGCAATGAGCAGTTCTTC; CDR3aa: CASSLGTSGSNEQFF
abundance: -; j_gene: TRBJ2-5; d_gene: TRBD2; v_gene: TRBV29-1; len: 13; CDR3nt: TGCAGCGTTCACACTAGCGGACAAGAGACCCAGTACTTC; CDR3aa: CSVHTSGQETQYF
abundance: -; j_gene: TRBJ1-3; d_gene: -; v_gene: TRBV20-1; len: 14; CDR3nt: TGCAGTGCTCCGTCCCGGGACACAGGAAACACCATATATTTT; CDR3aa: CSAPSRDTGNTIYF
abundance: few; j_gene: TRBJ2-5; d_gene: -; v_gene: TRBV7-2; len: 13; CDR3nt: TGTGCCAGCAGCTTATCCAGGGCAGGGACCCAGTACTTC; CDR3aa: CASSLSRAGTQYF
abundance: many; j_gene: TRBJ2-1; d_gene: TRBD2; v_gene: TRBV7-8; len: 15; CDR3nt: TGTGCCAGCAGCTTAAGGCCTAGCGGGAACTATGAGCAGTTCTTC; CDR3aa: CASSLRPSGNYEQFF
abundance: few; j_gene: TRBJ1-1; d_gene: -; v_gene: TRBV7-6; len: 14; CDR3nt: TGTGCCAGCACCGTGACCCAGGCGAACACTGAAGCTTTCTTT; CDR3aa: CASTVTQANTEAFF
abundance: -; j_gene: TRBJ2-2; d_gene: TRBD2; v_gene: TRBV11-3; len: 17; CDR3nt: TGTGCCAGCAGCCCTGGTGGCCTAGCGGGATTCACCGGGGAGCTGTTTTTT; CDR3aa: CASSPGGLAGFTGELFF
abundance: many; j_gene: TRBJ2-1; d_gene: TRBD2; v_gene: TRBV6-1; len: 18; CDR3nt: TGTGCCAGCAGAGAACGAACGGGACTAGCGGGAGCCTACAATGAGCAGTTCTTC; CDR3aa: CASRERTGLAGAYNEQFF
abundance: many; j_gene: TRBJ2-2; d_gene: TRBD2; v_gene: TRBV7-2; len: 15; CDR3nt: TGTGCCAGCAGCTTGGGGGGGGGAACCACCGGGGAGCTGTTTTTT; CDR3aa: CASSLGGGTTGELFF
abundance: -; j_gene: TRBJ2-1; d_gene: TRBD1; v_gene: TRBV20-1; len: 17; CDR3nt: TGCAGTGCTAGCAAACCCACACCGGGACAGGGAAACAATGAGCAGTTCTTC; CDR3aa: CSASKPTPGQGNNEQFF
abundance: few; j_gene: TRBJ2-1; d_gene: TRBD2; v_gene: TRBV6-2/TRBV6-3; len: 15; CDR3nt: TGTGCCAGCAGTTATGTGCTAGCGGGAGAAAGTGAGCAGTTCTTC; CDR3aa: CASSYVLAGESEQFF